The rows below give T cell receptor beta chains drawn from one sample of a study of cytomegalovirus exposure and HLA in healthy donors. Clones were read by immunoSEQ multiplex PCR, and TCRdb kept only the in-frame ones, dropping some. The table has fewer than 400,000 clones, around 86% seen once; the top ten hold about 0.91%. The specimen sequenced was PBMCs. These receptors originate from a woman aged 18 to 35 in good health and CMV-seronegative. Each CDR3 is given with its conserved first and last residue. The D gene is left open where the match is weak. Clone size is stated in some rows and not others, as once, few, many or a class when expanded.

abundance	v_gene	d_gene	j_gene	CDR3aa	CDR3nt
-	TRBV9	-	TRBJ2-7	CASSVNEQYF	TGTGCCAGCAGCGTTAACGAGCAGTACTTC
-	TRBV29-1	-	TRBJ2-1	CSASTSNEQFF	TGCAGCGCCTCAACTTCGAATGAGCAGTTCTTC
-	TRBV7-8	-	TRBJ2-1	CASSLDRNNEQFF	TGTGCCAGCAGCTTAGACAGGAACAATGAGCAGTTCTTC
-	TRBV5-4	TRBD2	TRBJ2-1	CASSLEGTSGINEQFF	TGTGCCAGCAGCTTGGAGGGGACTAGCGGGATCAATGAGCAGTTCTTC
few	TRBV5-1	-	TRBJ1-2	CASSLREANYGYTF	TGCGCCAGCAGCTTAAGGGAGGCTAACTATGGCTACACCTTC
-	TRBV30	-	TRBJ1-1	CAWVGQGEAFF	TGTGCCTGGGTCGGGCAGGGTGAAGCTTTCTTT
-	TRBV18	TRBD1	TRBJ1-1	CASSPPRTGGIHTEAFF	TGTGCCAGCTCACCACCGAGGACAGGGGGCATCCACACTGAAGCTTTCTTT
-	TRBV5-3	-	TRBJ2-7	CARSFIDSHFERYF	TGTGCCAGAAGCTTTATTGACAGCCACTTCGAAAGGTACTTC
-	TRBV4-3	-	TRBJ2-1	CASSPAGGRELINEQFF	TGCGCCAGCAGCCCGGCCGGGGGGCGGGAGCTAATAAATGAGCAGTTCTTC
-	TRBV7-6	-	TRBJ2-5	CASSLAPPGGRGQETQYF	TGTGCCAGCAGCTTAGCTCCCCCTGGGGGGAGAGGGCAAGAGACCCAGTACTTC
-	TRBV27	TRBD2	TRBJ2-1	CASSLVSSGRDNEQFF	TGTGCCAGCAGTTTAGTGTCTAGCGGACGGGACAATGAGCAGTTCTTC
-	TRBV16	TRBD2	TRBJ2-5	CASSQSLGLAGGKETQYF	TGTGCCAGCAGCCAATCTCTAGGCCTAGCGGGAGGTAAAGAGACCCAGTACTTC
-	TRBV28	-	TRBJ2-3	CASTPSTRLTDTQYF	TGTGCCAGCACCCCTTCGACTCGCCTCACAGATACGCAGTATTTT
-	TRBV19	TRBD2	TRBJ2-1	CASSIALLAGEYNEQFF	TGTGCCAGTAGTATAGCCCTCCTAGCGGGGGAATACAATGAGCAGTTCTTC
-	TRBV12-5	-	TRBJ2-1	CASGLVQVGEQFF	TGTGCTAGTGGTTTGGTACAGGTGGGAGAGCAGTTCTTC
-	TRBV28	-	TRBJ2-7	CASSLPSGQPAYEQYF	TGTGCCAGCAGTTTACCTTCTGGACAGCCTGCCTACGAGCAGTACTTC
-	TRBV27	TRBD1	TRBJ2-7	CASSFWDRDGEQYF	TGTGCCAGCAGTTTCTGGGACAGGGACGGCGAGCAGTACTTC
-	TRBV14	-	TRBJ2-1	CASSQGSYNEQFF	TGTGCCAGCTCCCAGGGTAGTTACAATGAGCAGTTCTTC
-	TRBV7-9	-	TRBJ1-5	CASSPGEYSNQPQHF	TGTGCCAGCAGCCCGGGGGAATATAGCAATCAGCCCCAGCATTTT
-	TRBV4-3	TRBD2	TRBJ2-1	CASSFIAGGEYEQFF	TGCGCCAGCAGCTTTATAGCGGGAGGAGAATATGAGCAGTTCTTC
-	TRBV29-1	TRBD2	TRBJ2-3	CSVEDPGLAGATDTQYF	TGCAGCGTTGAAGACCCGGGACTAGCGGGAGCGACAGATACGCAGTATTTT
-	TRBV2	-	TRBJ1-2	CASNPGYGYTF	TGTGCCAGCAATCCAGGCTATGGCTACACCTTC
many	TRBV27	TRBD1	TRBJ2-5	CASSTDRMLETQYF	TGTGCCAGCAGTACGGACAGGATGTTGGAGACCCAGTACTTC
-	TRBV19	-	TRBJ1-4	CASSIDRGDKLFF	TGTGCCAGTAGTATAGATCGGGGAGATAAACTGTTTTTT
-	TRBV6-1	TRBD1	TRBJ1-2	CASSEALRDRFLLVYGYTF	TGTGCCAGCAGTGAAGCGCTTCGGGACAGATTTTTGTTAGTCTATGGCTACACCTTC
-	TRBV4-2	-	TRBJ2-7	CASSQGGGGYEQYF	TGTGCCAGCAGCCAAGGGGGAGGAGGGTACGAGCAGTACTTC
-	TRBV7-9	-	TRBJ2-1	CASSLTRDYNEQFF	TGTGCCAGCAGCTTAACCCGGGACTACAATGAGCAGTTCTTC
once	TRBV5-1	-	TRBJ2-2	CASSPSTRDGTGELFF	TGCGCCAGCAGCCCAAGTACTAGAGATGGCACCGGGGAGCTGTTTTTT
-	TRBV11-2	TRBD1	TRBJ2-3	CASSSDRGTDTQYF	TGTGCCAGCAGCTCTGACAGGGGCACAGATACGCAGTATTTT
-	TRBV18	-	TRBJ1-1	CASSPYPLGLNTEAFF	TGTGCCAGCTCACCGTATCCATTGGGGCTTAACACTGAAGCTTTCTTT
-	TRBV6-5	-	TRBJ1-2	CASSYSGSRYGYTF	TGTGCCAGCAGTTACTCGGGCAGCCGCTATGGCTACACCTTC
-	TRBV19	TRBD2	TRBJ2-3	CASSIVSRLAGVEDTQYF	TGTGCCAGTAGTATAGTCTCGAGACTAGCGGGAGTGGAGGATACGCAGTATTTT
few	TRBV12-5	TRBD1	TRBJ2-7	CASGLARGLLWQYF	TGTGCTAGTGGTTTGGCCAGGGGGCTGCTCTGGCAGTACTTC
-	TRBV7-2	-	TRBJ2-1	CASSSSSLHGEQFF	TGTGCCAGCAGCTCCTCTAGTCTCCACGGTGAGCAGTTCTTC
-	TRBV7-2	-	TRBJ2-7	CASGQLYEQYF	TGTGCCAGCGGGCAGCTATACGAGCAGTACTTC
-	TRBV7-2	TRBD1	TRBJ1-2	CASSLEGTGYGYTF	TGTGCCAGCAGCTTAGAGGGGACAGGGTATGGCTACACCTTC
-	TRBV5-6	-	TRBJ2-5	CASTFQYQETQYF	TGTGCCAGCACCTTCCAGTACCAAGAGACCCAGTACTTC
-	TRBV5-6	TRBD1	TRBJ1-2	CASSLEGAPANYGYTF	TGTGCCAGCAGCTTGGAGGGGGCCCCTGCTAACTATGGCTACACCTTC
-	TRBV13	TRBD1	TRBJ1-1	CASSLDRGNTEAFF	TGTGCCAGCAGCCTTGACAGGGGAAACACTGAAGCTTTCTTT
once	TRBV9	TRBD1	TRBJ2-5	CASSRGQAETQYF	TGTGCCAGCAGCCGGGGACAGGCGGAGACCCAGTACTTC
many	TRBV5-1	-	TRBJ1-1	CASSPREERTEAFF	TGCGCCAGCAGCCCCCGTGAAGAGCGTACTGAAGCTTTCTTT
-	TRBV10-3	-	TRBJ2-7	CAIRSRIGTQTYEQYF	TGTGCCATCAGGAGCCGGATCGGGACACAAACCTACGAGCAGTACTTC
few	TRBV6-1	TRBD2	TRBJ2-5	CASILEAGGGETQYF	TGTGCCAGCATCTTGGAAGCGGGAGGGGGGGAGACCCAGTACTTC
once	TRBV27	-	TRBJ2-7	CASSSSPGEQYF	TGTGCCAGCAGTTCATCCCCCGGGGAGCAGTACTTC
-	TRBV5-1	TRBD2	TRBJ2-5	CASSPGLVVETQYF	TGCGCCAGCAGCCCCGGACTAGTGGTGGAGACCCAGTACTTC
-	TRBV10-3	-	TRBJ2-3	CAISGGATDTQYF	TGTGCCATCAGTGGTGGGGCTACAGATACGCAGTATTTT